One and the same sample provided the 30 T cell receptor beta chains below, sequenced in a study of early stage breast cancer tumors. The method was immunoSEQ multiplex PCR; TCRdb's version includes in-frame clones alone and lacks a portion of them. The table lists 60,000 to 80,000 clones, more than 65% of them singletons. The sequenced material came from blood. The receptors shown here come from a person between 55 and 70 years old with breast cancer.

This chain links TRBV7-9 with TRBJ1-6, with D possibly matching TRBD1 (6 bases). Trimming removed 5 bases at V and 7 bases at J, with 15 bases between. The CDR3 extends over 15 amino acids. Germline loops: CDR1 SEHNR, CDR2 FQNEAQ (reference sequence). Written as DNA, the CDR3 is TGTGCCAGCAGCAGGTCGGACAGTGAAAATTCACCCCTCCACTTT. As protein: CASSRSDSENSPLHF.

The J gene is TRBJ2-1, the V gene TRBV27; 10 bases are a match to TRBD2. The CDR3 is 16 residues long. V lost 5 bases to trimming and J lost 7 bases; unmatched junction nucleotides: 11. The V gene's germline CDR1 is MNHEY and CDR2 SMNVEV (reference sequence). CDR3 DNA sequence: TGTGCCAGCAGTGGACGAAGCGGGGGGGCCTGGAATGAGCAGTTCTTC. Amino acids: CASSGRSGGAWNEQFF.

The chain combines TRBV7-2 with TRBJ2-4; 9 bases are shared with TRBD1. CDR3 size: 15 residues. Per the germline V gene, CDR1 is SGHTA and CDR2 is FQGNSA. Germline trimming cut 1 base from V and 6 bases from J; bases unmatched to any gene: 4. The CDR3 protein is CASSLDRGLGNIQYF. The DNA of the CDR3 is TGTGCCAGCAGCTTAGACAGGGGGCTGGGAAACATTCAGTACTTC.

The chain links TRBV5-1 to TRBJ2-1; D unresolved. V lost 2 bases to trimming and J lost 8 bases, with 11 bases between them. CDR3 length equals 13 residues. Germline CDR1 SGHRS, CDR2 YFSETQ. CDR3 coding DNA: TGCGCCAGCAGCTTAGGAGAGGCCGATGAGCAGTTCTTC. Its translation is CASSLGEADEQFF.

The CDR3 DNA reads as TGTGCCAGCAGCTTAGTTTCCCGTAATGAGCAGTTCTTC. It yields the protein CASSLVSRNEQFF. The V and J genes are TRBV7-2 and TRBJ2-1; D not certain. The V gene lost 1 base and the J gene lost 7 bases, with 8 bases spanning the gap. Germline CDR1 reads SGHTA; CDR2 reads FQGNSA. There are 13 residues in the CDR3.

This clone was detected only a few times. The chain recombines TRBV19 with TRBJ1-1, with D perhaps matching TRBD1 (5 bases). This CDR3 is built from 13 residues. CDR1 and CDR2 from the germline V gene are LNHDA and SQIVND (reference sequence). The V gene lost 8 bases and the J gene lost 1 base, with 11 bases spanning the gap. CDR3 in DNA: TGTGCCAGTCAAGGGAGGGGGAACACTGAAGCTTTCTTT. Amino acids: CASQGRGNTEAFF.

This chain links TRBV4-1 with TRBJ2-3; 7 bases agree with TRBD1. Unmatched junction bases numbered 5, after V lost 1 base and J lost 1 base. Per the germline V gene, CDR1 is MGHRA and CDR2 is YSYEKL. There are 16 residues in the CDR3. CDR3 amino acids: CASSQARGLGTDTQYF. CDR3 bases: TGCGCCAGCAGCCAAGCCAGGGGGTTGGGCACAGATACGCAGTATTTT.

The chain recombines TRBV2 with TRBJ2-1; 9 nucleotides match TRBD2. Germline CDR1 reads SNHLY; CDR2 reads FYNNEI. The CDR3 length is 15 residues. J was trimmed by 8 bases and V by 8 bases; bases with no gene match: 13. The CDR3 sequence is CASLEAGGRSYEQFF. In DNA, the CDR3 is TGTGCCAGCCTCGAGGCGGGGGGGCGTAGCTATGAGCAGTTCTTC. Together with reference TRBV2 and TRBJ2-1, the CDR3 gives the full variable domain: EPEVTQTPSHQVTQMGQEVILRCVPISNHLYFYWYRQILGQKVEFLVSFYNNEISEKSEIFDDQFSVERPDGSNFTLKIRSTKLEDSAMYFCASLEAGGRSYEQFFGPGTRLTVL.

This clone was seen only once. DNA for the CDR3: TGTGCCAGCAGCTGGCGGGGTAATGAAAAACTGTTTTTT. Protein: CASSWRGNEKLFF. The J gene is TRBJ1-4, the V gene TRBV11-2; D not certain. V gave up 4 bases and J gave up 4 bases, with 7 bases separating them. CDR1 and CDR2 (germline): SGHAT, FQNNGV. CDR3 length equals 13 residues.

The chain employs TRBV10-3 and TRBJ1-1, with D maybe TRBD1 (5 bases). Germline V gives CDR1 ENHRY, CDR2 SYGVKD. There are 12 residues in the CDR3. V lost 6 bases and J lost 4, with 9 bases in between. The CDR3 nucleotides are TGTGCCATCAGGGGGGGATCCACTGAAGCTTTCTTT. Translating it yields CAIRGGSTEAFF.

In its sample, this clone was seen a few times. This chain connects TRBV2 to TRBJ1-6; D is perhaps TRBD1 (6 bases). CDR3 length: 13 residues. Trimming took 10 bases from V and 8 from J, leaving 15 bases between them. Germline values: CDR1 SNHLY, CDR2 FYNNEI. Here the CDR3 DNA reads TGTGCCATCCTAAGGGGGTTTGATTCACCCCTCCACTTT. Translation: CAILRGFDSPLHF.

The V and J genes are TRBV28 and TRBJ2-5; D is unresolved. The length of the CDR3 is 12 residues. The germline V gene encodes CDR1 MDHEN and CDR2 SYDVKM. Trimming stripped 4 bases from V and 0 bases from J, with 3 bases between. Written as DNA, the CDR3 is TGTGCCAGCAGTTCGAACCAAGAGACCCAGTACTTC. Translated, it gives CASSSNQETQYF.

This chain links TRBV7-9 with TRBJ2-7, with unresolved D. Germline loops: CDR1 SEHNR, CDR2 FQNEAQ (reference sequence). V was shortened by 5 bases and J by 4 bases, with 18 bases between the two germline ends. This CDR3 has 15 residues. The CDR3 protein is CASSKAGEFAYEQYF. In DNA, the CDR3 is TGTGCCAGCAGCAAAGCCGGAGAGTTTGCGTACGAGCAGTACTTC. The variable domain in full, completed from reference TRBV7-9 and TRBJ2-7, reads DTGVSQNPRHKITKRGQNVTFRCDPISEHNRLYWYRQTLGQGPEFLTYFQNEAQLEKSRLLSDRFSAERPKGSFSTLEIQRTEQGDSAMYLCASSKAGEFAYEQYFGPGTRLTVT.

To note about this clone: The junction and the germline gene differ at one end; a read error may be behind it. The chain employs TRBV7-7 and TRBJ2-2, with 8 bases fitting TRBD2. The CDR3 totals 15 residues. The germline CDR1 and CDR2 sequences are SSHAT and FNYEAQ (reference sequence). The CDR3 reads CASSSAGALTGELFF. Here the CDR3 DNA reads TGTGCTAGCAGCTCAGCGGGAGCGCTAACCGGGGAGCTGTTTTTT.

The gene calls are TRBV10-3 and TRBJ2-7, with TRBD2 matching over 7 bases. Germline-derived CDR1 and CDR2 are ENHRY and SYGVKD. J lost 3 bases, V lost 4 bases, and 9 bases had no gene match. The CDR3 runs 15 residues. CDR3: CAISGASGKHYEQYF. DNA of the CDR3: TGTGCCATCAGTGGGGCTAGCGGTAAACACTACGAGCAGTACTTC.

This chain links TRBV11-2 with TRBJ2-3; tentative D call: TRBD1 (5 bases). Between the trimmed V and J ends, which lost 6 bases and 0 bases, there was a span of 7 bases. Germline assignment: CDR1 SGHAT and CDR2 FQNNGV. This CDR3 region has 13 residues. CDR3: CASRQASTDTQYF. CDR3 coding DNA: TGTGCCAGCAGACAGGCTAGCACAGATACGCAGTATTTT.

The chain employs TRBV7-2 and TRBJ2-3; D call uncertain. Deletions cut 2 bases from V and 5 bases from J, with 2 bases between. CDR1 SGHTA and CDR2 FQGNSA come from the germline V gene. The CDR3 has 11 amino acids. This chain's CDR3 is CASSLLDTQYF. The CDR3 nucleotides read TGTGCCAGCAGCTTATTAGATACGCAGTATTTT.

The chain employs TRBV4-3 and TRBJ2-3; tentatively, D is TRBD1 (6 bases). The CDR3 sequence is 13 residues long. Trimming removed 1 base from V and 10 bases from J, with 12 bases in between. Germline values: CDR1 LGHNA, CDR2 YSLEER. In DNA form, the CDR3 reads TGCGCCAGCAGCCAAGGATCCGAGGGGGCGCAGTATTTT. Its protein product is CASSQGSEGAQYF.

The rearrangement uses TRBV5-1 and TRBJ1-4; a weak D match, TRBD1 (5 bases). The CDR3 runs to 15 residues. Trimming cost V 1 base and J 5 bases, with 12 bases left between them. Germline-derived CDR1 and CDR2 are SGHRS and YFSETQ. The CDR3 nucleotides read TGCGCCAGCAGCTTGCGGGGCAGCCTGAATGAAAAACTGTTTTTT. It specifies CASSLRGSLNEKLFF.

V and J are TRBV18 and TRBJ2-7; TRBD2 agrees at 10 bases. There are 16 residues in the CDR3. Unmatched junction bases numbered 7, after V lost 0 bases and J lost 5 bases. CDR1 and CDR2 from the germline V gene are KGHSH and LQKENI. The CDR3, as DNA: TGTGCCAGCTCACCACCAGCGGGAGGGTCTAAACACGAGCAGTACTTC. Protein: CASSPPAGGSKHEQYF.

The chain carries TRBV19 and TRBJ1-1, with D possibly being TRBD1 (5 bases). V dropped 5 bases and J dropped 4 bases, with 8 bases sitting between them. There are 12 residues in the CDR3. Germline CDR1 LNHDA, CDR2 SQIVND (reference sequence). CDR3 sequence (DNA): TGTGCCAGTAGTGGGGGGGGCACTGAAGCTTTCTTT. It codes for CASSGGGTEAFF.

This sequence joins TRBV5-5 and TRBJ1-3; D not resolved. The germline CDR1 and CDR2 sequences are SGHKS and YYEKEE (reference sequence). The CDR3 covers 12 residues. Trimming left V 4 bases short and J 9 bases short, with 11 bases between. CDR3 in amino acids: CASSLVGGTIYF. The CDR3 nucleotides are TGTGCCAGCAGCCTAGTAGGAGGCACCATATATTTT.

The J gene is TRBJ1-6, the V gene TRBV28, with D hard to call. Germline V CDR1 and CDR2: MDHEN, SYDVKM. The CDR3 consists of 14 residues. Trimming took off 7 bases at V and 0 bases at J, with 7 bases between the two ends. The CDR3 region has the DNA TGTGCCAGCATCCGCAACTCCTATAATTCACCCCTCCACTTT. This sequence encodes CASIRNSYNSPLHF. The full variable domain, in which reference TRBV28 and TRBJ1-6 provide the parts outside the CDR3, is DVKVTQSSRYLVKRTGEKVFLECVQDMDHENMFWYRQDPGLGLRLIYFSYDVKMKEKGDIPEGYSVSREKKERFSLILESASTNQTSMYLCASIRNSYNSPLHFGNGTRLTVT.

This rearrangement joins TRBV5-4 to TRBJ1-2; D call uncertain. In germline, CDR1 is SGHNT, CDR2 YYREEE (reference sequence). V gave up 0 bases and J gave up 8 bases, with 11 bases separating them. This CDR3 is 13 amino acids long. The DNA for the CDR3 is TGTGCCAGCAGCTTGGTCGGCGTGGTAGGCTACACCTTC. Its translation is CASSLVGVVGYTF.

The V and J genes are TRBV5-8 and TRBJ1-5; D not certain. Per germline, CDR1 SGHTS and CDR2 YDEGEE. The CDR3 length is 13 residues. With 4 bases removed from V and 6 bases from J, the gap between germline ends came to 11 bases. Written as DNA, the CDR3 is TGTGCCAGCAGCATTGGGAGGGCTCAGCCCCAGCATTTT. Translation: CASSIGRAQPQHF. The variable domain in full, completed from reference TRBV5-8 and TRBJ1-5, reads EAGVTQSPTHLIKTRGQQATLRCSPISGHTSVYWYQQALGLGLQFLLWYDEGEERNRGNFPPRFSGRQFPNYSSELNVNALELEDSALYLCASSIGRAQPQHFGDGTRLSIL.

CDR3 nucleotide sequence: TGTGCCAGCAGCTTTGGCAGCACAGATACGCAGTATTTT. Protein product: CASSFGSTDTQYF. This chain uses TRBV11-2 with TRBJ2-3; D not certain. This CDR3 region has 13 residues. Trimming took off 3 bases at V and 0 bases at J, with 4 bases between the two ends. The germline CDR1 and CDR2 sequences are SGHAT and FQNNGV. Full variable domain (remainder filled in from reference TRBV11-2 and TRBJ2-3): EAGVAQSPRYKIIEKRQSVAFWCNPISGHATLYWYQQILGQGPKLLIQFQNNGVVDDSQLPKDRFSAERLKGVDSTLKIQPAKLEDSAVYLCASSFGSTDTQYFGPGTRLTVL.

The CDR3 coding sequence is TGCGCCAGCAGCTTACGGGAGGTGGCCGATGAGCAGTTCTTC. Its protein is CASSLREVADEQFF. The V call is TRBV5-1, the J call TRBJ2-1; 7 bases map to TRBD2. V shed 2 bases, J shed 8 bases, and the junction held 7 bases outside the gene matches. This CDR3 contains 14 residues. The V gene's germline CDR1 is SGHRS and CDR2 YFSETQ.

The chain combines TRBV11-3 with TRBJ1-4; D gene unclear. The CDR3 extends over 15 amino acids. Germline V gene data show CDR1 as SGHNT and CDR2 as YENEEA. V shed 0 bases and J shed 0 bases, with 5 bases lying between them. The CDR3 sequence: CASSLEASTNEKLFF. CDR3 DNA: TGTGCCAGCAGCTTAGAAGCCTCAACTAATGAAAAACTGTTTTTT.

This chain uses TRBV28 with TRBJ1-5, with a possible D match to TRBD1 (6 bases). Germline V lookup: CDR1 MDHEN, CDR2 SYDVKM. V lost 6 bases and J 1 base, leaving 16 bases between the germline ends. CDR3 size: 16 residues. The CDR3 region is CASRPGTLGSNQPQHF. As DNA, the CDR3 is TGTGCCAGCAGGCCCGGGACACTTGGGAGCAATCAGCCCCAGCATTTT.

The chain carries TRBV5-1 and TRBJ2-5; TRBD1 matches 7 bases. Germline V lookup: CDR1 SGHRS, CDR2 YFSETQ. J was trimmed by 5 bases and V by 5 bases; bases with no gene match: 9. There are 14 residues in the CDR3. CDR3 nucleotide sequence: TGCGCCAGCAGACCAACAGGGGTCGGGGAGACCCAGTACTTC. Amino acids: CASRPTGVGETQYF.